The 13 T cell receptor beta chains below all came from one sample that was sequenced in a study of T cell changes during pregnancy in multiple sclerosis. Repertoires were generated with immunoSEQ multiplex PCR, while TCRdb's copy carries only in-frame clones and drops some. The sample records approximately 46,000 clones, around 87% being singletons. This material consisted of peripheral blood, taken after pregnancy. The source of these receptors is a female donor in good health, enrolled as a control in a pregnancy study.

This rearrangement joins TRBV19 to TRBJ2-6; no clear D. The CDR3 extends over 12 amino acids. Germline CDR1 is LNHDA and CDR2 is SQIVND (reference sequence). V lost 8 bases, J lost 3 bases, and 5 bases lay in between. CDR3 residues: CASRVGANVLTF. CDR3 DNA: TGTGCCAGTCGTGTTGGGGCCAACGTCCTGACTTTC.

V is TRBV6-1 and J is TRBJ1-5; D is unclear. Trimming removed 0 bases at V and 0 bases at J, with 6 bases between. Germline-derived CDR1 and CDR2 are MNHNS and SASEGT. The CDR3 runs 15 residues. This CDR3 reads CASSEAASSNQPQHF. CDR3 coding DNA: TGTGCCAGCAGTGAAGCCGCGTCTAGCAATCAGCCCCAGCATTTT.

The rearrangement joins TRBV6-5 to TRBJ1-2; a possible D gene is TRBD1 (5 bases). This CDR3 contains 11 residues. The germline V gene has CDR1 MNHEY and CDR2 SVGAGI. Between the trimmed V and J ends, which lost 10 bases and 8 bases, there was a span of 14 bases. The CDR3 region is CATLQEHGYTF. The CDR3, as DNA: TGTGCCACACTACAGGAACACGGCTACACCTTC.

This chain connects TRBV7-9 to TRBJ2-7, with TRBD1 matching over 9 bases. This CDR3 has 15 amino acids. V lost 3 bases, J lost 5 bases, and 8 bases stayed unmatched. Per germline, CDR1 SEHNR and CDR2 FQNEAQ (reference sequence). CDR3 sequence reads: CASSFIRDRVDEQYF. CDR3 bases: TGTGCCAGCAGCTTTATCCGGGACAGGGTCGACGAGCAGTACTTC.

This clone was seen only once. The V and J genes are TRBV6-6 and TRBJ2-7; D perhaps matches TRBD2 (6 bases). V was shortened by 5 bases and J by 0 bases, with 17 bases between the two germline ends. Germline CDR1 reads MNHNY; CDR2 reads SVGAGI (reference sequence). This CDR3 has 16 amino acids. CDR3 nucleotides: TGTGCCAGCAGTCCTTCCGGGGCGGGGAGCTCCTACGAGCAGTACTTC. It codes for CASSPSGAGSSYEQYF.

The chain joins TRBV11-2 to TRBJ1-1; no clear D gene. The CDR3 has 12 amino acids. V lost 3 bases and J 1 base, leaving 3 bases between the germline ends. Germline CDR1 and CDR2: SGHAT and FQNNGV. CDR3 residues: CASSFGNTEAFF. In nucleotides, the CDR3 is TGTGCCAGCAGCTTCGGGAACACTGAAGCTTTCTTT.

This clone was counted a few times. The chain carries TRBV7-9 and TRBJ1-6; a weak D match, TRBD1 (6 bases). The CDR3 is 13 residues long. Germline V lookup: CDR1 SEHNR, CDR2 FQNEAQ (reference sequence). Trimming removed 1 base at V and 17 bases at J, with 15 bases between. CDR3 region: CASSLGGTPVVHF. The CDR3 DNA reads TGTGCCAGCAGCTTAGGAGGGACACCAGTGGTCCACTTT.

CDR3 in amino acids: CASSLAPQGTGANVLTF. The CDR3 DNA is TGTGCCAGCAGCTTGGCCCCACAGGGGACTGGGGCCAACGTCCTGACTTTC. The chain has TRBV5-5 and TRBJ2-6; 7 bases agree with TRBD1. Germline assignment: CDR1 SGHKS and CDR2 YYEKEE (reference sequence). This CDR3 region has 17 residues. The V gene end was trimmed by 0 bases and the J gene end by 2 bases; junction bases not matched to a gene: 5.

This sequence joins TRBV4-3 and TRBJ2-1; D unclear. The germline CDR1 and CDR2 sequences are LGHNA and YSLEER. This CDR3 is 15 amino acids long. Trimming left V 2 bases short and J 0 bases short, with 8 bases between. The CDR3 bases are TGCGCCAGCAGCCAAAAGCTTGCCTCCTACAATGAGCAGTTCTTC. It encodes CASSQKLASYNEQFF.

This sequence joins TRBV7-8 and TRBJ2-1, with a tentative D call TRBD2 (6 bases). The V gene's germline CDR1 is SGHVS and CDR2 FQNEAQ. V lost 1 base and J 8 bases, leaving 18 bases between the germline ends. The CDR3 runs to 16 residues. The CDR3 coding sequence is TGTGCCAGCAGCTTAGGGGCGCGGGGCCCTACGGATGAGCAGTTCTTC. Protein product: CASSLGARGPTDEQFF.

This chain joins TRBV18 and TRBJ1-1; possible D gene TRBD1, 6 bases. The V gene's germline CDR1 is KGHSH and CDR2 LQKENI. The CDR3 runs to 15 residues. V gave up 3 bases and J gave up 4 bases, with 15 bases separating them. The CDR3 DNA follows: TGTGCCAGCTCACCGAAGGGGGGAGGGGGCACTGAAGCTTTCTTT. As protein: CASSPKGGGGTEAFF.

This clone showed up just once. CDR3 residues: CASSWTGNRETQYF. The CDR3 region has the DNA TGTGCCAGCAGCTGGACAGGGAATCGAGAGACCCAGTACTTC. This sequence joins TRBV11-2 and TRBJ2-5; 8 nucleotides match TRBD1. CDR3 length: 14 amino acids. Per germline, CDR1 SGHAT and CDR2 FQNNGV. Losses at the gene ends were 4 bases for V and 4 bases for J; bases not matched to a gene: 5.

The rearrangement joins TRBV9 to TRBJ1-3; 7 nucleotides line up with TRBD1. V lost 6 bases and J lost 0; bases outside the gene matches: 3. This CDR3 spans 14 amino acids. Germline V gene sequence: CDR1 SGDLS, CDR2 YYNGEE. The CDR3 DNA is TGTGCCAGCAACAACAGGGGCTCTGGAAACACCATATATTTT. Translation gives CASNNRGSGNTIYF.